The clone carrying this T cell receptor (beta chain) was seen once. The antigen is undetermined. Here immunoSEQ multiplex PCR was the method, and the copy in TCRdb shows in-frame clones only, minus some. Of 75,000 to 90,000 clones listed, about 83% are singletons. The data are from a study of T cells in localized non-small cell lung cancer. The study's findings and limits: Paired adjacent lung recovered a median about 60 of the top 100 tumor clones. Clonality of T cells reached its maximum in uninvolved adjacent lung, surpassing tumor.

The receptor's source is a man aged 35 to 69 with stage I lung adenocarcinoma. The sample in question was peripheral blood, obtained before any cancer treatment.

This chain's CDR3 is CASRPGRPKPSYEQYF. As DNA, the CDR3 is TGTGCCAGCAGACCCGGGCGGCCCAAGCCCTCCTACGAGCAGTACTTC. The J gene is TRBJ2-7, the V gene TRBV14; D not certain. V lost 6 bases, J lost 0 bases, and 18 bases lay in between. Germline V CDR1 and CDR2: SGHDN, FVKESK. The CDR3 runs to 16 residues.